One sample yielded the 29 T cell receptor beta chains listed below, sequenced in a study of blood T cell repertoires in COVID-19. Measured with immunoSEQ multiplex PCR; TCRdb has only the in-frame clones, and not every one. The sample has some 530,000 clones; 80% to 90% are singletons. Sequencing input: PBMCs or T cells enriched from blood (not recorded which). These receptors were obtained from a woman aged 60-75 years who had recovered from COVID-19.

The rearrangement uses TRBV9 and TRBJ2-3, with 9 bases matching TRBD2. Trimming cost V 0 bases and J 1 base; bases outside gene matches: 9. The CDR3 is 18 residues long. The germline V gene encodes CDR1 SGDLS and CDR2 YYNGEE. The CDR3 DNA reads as TGTGCCAGCAGCGTAGGTAGGCTAGCGGGGACAGGCACAGATACGCAGTATTTT. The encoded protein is CASSVGRLAGTGTDTQYF.

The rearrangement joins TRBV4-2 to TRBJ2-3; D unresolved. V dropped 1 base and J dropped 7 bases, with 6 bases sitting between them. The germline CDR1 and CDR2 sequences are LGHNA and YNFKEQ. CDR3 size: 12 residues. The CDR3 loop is CASSQGSYTQYF. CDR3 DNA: TGTGCCAGCAGCCAAGGTTCGTATACGCAGTATTTT.

The CDR3 loop is CASSEAATVNQPQHF. CDR3 DNA sequence: TGTGCCAGCAGTGAAGCCGCCACGGTAAATCAGCCCCAGCATTTT. The chain couples TRBV2 to TRBJ1-5, with D unclear. The CDR3 contains 15 residues. V was cut by 0 bases and J by 4 bases, with 10 bases left in between. Germline V gives CDR1 SNHLY, CDR2 FYNNEI.

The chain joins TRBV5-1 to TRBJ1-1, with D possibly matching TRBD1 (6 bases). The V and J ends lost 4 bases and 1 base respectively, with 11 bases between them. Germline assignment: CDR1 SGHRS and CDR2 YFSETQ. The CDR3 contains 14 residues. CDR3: CASSIDRPNTEAFF. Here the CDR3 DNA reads TGCGCCAGCAGCATCGACAGGCCGAACACTGAAGCTTTCTTT.

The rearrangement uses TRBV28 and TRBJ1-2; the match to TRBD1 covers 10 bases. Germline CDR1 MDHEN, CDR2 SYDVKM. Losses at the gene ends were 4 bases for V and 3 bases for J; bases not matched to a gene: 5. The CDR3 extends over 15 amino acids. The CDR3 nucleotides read TGTGCCAGCAGTTCCTCCGGACAGGGGGACTATGGCTACACCTTC. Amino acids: CASSSSGQGDYGYTF.

DNA of the CDR3: TGCAGCGTTCCCGCGGGAGGCACAGATACGCAGTATTTT. It yields the protein CSVPAGGTDTQYF. The chain carries TRBV29-1 and TRBJ2-3; 7 positions match TRBD2. The V and J ends lost 5 bases and 1 base, in that order; junction bases with no gene match: 3. This CDR3 is built from 13 residues. Germline loops: CDR1 SQVTM, CDR2 ANQGSEA.

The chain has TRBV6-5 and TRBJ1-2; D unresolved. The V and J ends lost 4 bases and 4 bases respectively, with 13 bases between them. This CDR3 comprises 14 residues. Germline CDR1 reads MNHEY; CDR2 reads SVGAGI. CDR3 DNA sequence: TGTGCCAGCAGTTCGGGAGATACTTTCTATGGCTACACCTTC. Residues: CASSSGDTFYGYTF.

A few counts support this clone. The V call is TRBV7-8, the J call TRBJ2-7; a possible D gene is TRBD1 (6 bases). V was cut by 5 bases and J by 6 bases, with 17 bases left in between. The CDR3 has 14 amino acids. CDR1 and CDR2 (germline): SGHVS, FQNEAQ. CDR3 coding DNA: TGTGCCAGCAGCCCAAAGGGGGACATAGGCGAGCAGTACTTC. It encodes CASSPKGDIGEQYF.

DNA for the CDR3: TGTGCCAGTAGTATCTCGGAAGGGACAGGGGGCAATCAGCCCCAGCATTTT. Translation gives CASSISEGTGGNQPQHF. The rearrangement joins TRBV19 to TRBJ1-5; TRBD1 aligns across 10 bases. This CDR3 spans 17 amino acids. J was trimmed by 2 bases and V by 3 bases; bases with no gene match: 7. Germline V lookup: CDR1 LNHDA, CDR2 SQIVND (reference sequence).

The CDR3 loop is CASSQGMGGTGEQYV. DNA of the CDR3: TGTGCCAGCAGTCAAGGCATGGGAGGGACGGGCGAGCAGTACGTC. The chain is built from TRBV2 and TRBJ2-7; 7 bases align to TRBD2. The CDR3 loop spans 15 amino acids. The germline gives CDR1 SNHLY, CDR2 FYNNEI. V shed 5 bases, J shed 6 bases, and the junction held 13 bases outside the gene matches.

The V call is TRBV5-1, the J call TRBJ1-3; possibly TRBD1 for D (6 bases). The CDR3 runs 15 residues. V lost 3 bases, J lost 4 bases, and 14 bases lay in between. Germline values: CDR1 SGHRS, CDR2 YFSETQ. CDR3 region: CASSSQGSEGNTIYF. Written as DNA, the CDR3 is TGCGCCAGCAGCTCACAGGGTTCGGAAGGAAACACCATATATTTT.

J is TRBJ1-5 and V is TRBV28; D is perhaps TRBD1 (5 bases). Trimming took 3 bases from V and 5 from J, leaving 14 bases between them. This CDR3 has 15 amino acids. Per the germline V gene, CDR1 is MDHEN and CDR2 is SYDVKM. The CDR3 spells CASSLGGGVYQPQHF. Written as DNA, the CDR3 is TGTGCCAGCAGTTTGGGCGGGGGGGTCTATCAGCCCCAGCATTTT. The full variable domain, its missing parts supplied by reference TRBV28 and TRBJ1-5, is DVKVTQSSRYLVKRTGEKVFLECVQDMDHENMFWYRQDPGLGLRLIYFSYDVKMKEKGDIPEGYSVSREKKERFSLILESASTNQTSMYLCASSLGGGVYQPQHFGDGTRLSIL.

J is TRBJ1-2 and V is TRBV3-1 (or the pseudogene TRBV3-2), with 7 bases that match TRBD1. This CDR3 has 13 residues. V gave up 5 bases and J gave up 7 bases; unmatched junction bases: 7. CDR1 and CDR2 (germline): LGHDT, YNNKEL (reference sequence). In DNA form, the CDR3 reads TGTGCCAGCAGCGACAGGGATACCAGTGGCTACACCTTC. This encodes CASSDRDTSGYTF.

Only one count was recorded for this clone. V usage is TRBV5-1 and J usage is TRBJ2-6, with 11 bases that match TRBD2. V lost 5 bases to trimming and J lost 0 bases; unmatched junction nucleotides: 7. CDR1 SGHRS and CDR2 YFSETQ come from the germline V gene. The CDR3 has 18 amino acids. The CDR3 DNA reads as TGCGCCAGCAGATTTAGTAGCGGGGGGGCCTCTGGGGCCAACGTCCTGACTTTC. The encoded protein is CASRFSSGGASGANVLTF.

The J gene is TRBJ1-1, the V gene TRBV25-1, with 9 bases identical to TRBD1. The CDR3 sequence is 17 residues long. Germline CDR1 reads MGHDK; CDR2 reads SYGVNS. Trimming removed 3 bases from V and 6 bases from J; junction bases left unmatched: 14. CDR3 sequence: CASSEDTGGGFSAEAFF. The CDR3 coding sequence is TGTGCCAGCAGTGAGGATACAGGGGGCGGGTTTAGTGCTGAAGCTTTCTTT. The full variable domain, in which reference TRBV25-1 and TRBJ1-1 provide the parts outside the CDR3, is EADIYQTPRYLVIGTGKKITLECSQTMGHDKMYWYQQDPGMELHLIHYSYGVNSTEKGDLSSESTVSRIRTEHFPLTLESARPSHTSQYLCASSEDTGGGFSAEAFFGQGTRLTVV.

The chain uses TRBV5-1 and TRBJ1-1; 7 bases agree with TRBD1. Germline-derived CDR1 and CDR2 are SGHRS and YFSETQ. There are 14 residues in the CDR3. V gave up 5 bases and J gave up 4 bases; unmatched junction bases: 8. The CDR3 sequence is CASRQQGPPTEAFF. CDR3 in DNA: TGCGCCAGCAGACAACAGGGGCCCCCCACTGAAGCTTTCTTT.

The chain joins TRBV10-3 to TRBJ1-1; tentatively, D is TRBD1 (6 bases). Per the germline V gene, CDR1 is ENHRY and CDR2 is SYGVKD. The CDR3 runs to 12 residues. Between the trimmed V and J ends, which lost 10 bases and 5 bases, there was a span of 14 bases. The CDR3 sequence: CATQGSVTEAFF. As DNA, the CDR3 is TGTGCCACTCAGGGGAGTGTTACTGAAGCTTTCTTT.

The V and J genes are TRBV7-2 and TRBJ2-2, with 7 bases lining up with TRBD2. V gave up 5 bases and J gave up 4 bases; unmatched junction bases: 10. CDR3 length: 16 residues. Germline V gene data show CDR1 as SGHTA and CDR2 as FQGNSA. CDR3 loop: CASSPAGRGVTGELFF. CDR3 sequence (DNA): TGTGCCAGCAGCCCGGCGGGGAGGGGTGTCACCGGGGAGCTGTTTTTT.

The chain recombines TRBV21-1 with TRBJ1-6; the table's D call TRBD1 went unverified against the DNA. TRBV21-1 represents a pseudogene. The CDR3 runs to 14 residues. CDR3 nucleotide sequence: TGTGCCAACCGAAAGACAGGGGCGGGTTCACCCCTCCACTTT. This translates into CANRKTGAGSPLHF.

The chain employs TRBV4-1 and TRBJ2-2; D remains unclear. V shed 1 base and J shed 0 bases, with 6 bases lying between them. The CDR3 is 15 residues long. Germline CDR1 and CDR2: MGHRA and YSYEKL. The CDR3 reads CASSQGRTNTGELFF. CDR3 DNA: TGCGCCAGCAGCCAAGGCAGGACGAACACCGGGGAGCTGTTTTTT.

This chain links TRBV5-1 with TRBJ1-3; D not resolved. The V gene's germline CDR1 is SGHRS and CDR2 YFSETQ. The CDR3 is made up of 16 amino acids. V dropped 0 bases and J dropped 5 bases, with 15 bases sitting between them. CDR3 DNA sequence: TGCGCCAGCAGCTTGGAGGCAGGCTCCAGGAGAAACACCATATATTTT. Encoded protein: CASSLEAGSRRNTIYF.

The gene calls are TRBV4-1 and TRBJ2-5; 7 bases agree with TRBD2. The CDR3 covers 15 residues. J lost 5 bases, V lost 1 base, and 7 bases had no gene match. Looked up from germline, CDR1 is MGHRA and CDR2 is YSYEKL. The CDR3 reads CASSQGDYGGETQYF. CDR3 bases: TGCGCCAGCAGCCAAGGGGACTATGGGGGGGAGACCCAGTACTTC.

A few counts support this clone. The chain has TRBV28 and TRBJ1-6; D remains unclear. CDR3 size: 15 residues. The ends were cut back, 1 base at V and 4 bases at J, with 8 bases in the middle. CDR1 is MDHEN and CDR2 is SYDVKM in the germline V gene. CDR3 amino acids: CASSLSPEYNSPLHF. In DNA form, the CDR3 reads TGTGCCAGCAGTTTATCCCCGGAGTATAATTCACCCCTCCACTTT.

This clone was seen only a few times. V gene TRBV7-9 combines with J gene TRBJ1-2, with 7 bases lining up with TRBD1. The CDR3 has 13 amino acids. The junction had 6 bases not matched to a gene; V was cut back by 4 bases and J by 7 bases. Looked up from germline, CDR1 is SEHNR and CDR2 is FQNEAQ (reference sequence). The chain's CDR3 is CASSWAGGGGYTF. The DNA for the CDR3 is TGTGCCAGCAGCTGGGCAGGGGGAGGTGGCTACACCTTC.

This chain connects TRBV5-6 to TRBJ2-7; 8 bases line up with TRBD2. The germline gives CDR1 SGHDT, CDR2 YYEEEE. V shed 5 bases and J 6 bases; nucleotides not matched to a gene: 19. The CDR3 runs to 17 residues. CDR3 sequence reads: CASSGGAGATRRTEQYF. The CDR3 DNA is TGTGCCAGCAGTGGTGGAGCGGGGGCCACCAGACGGACCGAGCAGTACTTC.

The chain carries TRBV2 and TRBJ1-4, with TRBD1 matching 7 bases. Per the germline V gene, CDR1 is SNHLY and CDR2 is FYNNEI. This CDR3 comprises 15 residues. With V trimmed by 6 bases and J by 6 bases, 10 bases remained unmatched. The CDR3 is CASRVTGDRDEKLFF. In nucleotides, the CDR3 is TGTGCCAGCAGGGTTACAGGGGATAGGGATGAAAAACTGTTTTTT.

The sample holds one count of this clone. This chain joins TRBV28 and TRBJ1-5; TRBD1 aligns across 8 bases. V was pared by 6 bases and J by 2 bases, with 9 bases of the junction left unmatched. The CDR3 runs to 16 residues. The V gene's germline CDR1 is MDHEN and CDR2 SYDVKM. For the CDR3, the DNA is TGTGCCAGCAGCCGGACAGGGATCCTGGGCAATCAGCCCCAGCATTTT. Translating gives CASSRTGILGNQPQHF. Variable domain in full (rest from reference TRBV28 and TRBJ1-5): DVKVTQSSRYLVKRTGEKVFLECVQDMDHENMFWYRQDPGLGLRLIYFSYDVKMKEKGDIPEGYSVSREKKERFSLILESASTNQTSMYLCASSRTGILGNQPQHFGDGTRLSIL.

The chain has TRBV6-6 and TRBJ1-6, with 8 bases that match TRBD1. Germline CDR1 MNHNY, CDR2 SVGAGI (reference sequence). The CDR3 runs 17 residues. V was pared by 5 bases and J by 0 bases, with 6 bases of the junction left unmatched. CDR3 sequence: CASSLKGQGSYNSPLHF. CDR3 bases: TGTGCCAGCAGTCTAAAAGGACAGGGCTCCTATAATTCACCCCTCCACTTT.

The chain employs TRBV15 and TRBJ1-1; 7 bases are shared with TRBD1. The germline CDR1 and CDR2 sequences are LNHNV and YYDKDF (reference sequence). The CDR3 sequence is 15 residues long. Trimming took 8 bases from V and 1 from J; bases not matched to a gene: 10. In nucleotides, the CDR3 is TGTGCCACCCAGGGACAGTTGGTAGGGAACACTGAAGCTTTCTTT. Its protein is CATQGQLVGNTEAFF. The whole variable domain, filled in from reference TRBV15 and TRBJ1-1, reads DAMVIQNPRYQVTQFGKPVTLSCSQTLNHNVMYWYQQKSSQAPKLLFHYYDKDFNNEADTPDNFQSRRPNTSFCFLDIRSPGLGDTAMYLCATQGQLVGNTEAFFGQGTRLTVV.